This T cell receptor beta chain is from a study of blood T cell repertoires in COVID-19. Study in general: Whether acute or convalescent, the COVID-19 samples came from the United States, Italy and Spain.

As handled by the study authors: Amplifying reference gene primers gave estimates of nucleated cell counts. Assay used: immunoSEQ multiplex PCR; TCRdb lists only in-frame clones, some missing. V, J and clone size reflect that table, while D and trimming were determined from the DNA. The sample lists under 300,000 clones; around 89% were seen once. Cohort placement rested on clinical history that participants reported themselves. This clone was detected once. Germline CDR1 reads SQVTM; CDR2 reads ANQGSEA. V lost 6 bases to trimming and J lost 1 base; unmatched junction nucleotides: 8. There are 15 residues in the CDR3.

The rearrangement joins TRBV29-1 to TRBJ1-4, with 7 positions matching TRBD1. This TCR was sampled from a woman in her thirties or forties with acute COVID-19. The sequenced sample consisted of PBMCs or T cells enriched from blood (not recorded which). Here the CDR3 reads CSVKRDSKTNEKLFF. In DNA form, the CDR3 reads TGCAGCGTCAAAAGGGACAGCAAAACTAATGAAAAACTGTTTTTT.